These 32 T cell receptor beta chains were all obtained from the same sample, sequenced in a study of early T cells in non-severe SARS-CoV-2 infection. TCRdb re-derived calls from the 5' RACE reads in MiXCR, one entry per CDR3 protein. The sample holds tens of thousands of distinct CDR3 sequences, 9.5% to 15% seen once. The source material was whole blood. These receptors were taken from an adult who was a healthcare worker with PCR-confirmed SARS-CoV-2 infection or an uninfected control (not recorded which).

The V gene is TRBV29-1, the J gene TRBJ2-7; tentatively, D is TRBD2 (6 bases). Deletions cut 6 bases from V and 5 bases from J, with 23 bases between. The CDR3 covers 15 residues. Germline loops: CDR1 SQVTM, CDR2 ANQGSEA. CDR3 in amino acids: CSVIAGTVRVDEQYF. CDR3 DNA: TGCAGCGTGATAGCCGGGACTGTCAGGGTCGACGAGCAGTACTTC.

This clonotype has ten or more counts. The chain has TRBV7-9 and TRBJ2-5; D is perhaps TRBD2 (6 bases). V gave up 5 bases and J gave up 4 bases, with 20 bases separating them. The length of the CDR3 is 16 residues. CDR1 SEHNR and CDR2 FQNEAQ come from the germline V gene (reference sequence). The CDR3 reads CASSLFTALEGETQYF. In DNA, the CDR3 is TGTGCCAGCAGCCTGTTTACAGCGTTGGAGGGAGAGACCCAGTACTTC. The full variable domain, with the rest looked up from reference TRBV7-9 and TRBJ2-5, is DTGVSQNPRHKITKRGQNVTFRCDPISEHNRLYWYRQTLGQGPEFLTYFQNEAQLEKSRLLSDRFSAERPKGSFSTLEIQRTEQGDSAMYLCASSLFTALEGETQYFGPGTRLLVL.

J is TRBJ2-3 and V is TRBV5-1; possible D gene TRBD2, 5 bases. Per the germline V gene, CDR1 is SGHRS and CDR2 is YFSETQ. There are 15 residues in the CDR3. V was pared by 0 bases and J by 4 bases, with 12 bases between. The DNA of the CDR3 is TGCGCCAGCAGCTTGGGTCCCCTAGCAGCAGATACGCAGTATTTT. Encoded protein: CASSLGPLAADTQYF.

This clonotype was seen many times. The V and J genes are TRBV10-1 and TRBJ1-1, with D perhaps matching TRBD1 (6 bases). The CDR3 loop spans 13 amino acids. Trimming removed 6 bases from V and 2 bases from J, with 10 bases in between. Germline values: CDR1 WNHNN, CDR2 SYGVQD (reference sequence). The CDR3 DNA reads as TGCGCCAGCAGGGACAGTCTAAACACTGAAGCTTTCTTT. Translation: CASRDSLNTEAFF.

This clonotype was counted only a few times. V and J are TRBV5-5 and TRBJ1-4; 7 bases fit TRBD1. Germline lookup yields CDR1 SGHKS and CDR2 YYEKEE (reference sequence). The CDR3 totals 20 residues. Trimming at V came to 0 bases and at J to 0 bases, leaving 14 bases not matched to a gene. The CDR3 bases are TGTGCCAGCAGCTTGGACCTAATGACAGGGAGGGAAGCAACTAATGAAAAACTGTTTTTT. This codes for CASSLDLMTGREATNEKLFF.

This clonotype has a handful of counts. Here the CDR3 DNA reads TGCAGTGCTAGAGATTTAATGGCTCCTGGGGAGAAGAACACTGAAGCTTTCTTT. It is translated as CSARDLMAPGEKNTEAFF. This sequence joins TRBV20-1 and TRBJ1-1; D unclear. Per germline, CDR1 DFQATT and CDR2 SNEGSKA (reference sequence). The CDR3 runs to 18 residues. Trimming left V 0 bases short and J 1 base short, with 21 bases between.

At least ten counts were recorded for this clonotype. The CDR3 nucleotides are TGCGCCAGCAGCCACCAGATGGGGACTCGGGCAGGGAGCTCCTACGAGCAGTACTTC. Translated, it gives CASSHQMGTRAGSSYEQYF. V usage is TRBV4-1 and J usage is TRBJ2-7, with a possible D match to TRBD2 (6 bases). V lost 3 bases and J 0 bases, leaving 24 bases between the germline ends. The CDR3 consists of 19 residues. Germline V lookup: CDR1 MGHRA, CDR2 YSYEKL.

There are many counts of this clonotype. The CDR3 loop is CASRFEGEGSYEQYF. CDR3 bases: TGTGCCAGCAGATTTGAGGGGGAGGGCTCCTACGAGCAGTACTTC. The chain has TRBV2 and TRBJ2-7; TRBD2 might be the D (7 bases). The germline V and J ends were trimmed by 6 bases and 0 bases, with 15 bases remaining between them. The CDR3 loop spans 15 amino acids. Germline V gene sequence: CDR1 SNHLY, CDR2 FYNNEI.

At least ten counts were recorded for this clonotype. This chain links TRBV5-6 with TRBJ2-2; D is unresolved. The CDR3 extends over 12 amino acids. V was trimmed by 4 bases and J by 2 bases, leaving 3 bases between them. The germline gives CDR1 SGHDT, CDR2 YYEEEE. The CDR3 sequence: CASSHNTGELFF. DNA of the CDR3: TGTGCCAGCAGCCACAACACCGGGGAGCTGTTTTTT.

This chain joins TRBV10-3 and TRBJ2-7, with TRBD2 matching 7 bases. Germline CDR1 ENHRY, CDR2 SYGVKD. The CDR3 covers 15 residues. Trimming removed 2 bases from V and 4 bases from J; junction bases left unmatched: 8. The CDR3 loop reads CAISEGGTISYEQYF. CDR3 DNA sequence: TGTGCCATCAGTGAGGGAGGGACTATTTCATACGAGCAGTACTTC.

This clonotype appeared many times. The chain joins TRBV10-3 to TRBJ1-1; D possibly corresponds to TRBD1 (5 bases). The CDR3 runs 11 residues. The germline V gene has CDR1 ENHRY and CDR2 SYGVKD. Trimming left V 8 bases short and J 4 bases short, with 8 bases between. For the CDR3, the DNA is TGTGCCATCGGGGGAGGCACTGAAGCTTTCTTT. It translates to CAIGGGTEAFF.

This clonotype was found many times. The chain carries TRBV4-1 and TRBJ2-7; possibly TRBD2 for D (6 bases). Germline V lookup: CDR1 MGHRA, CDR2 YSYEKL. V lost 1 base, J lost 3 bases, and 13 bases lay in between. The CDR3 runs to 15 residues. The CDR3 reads CASSQGTGGSYEQYF. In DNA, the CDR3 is TGCGCCAGCAGCCAAGGGACCGGGGGAAGCTACGAGCAGTACTTC.

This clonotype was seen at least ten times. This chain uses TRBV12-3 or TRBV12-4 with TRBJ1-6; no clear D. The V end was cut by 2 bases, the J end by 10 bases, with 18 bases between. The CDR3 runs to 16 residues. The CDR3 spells CASSLTAYGEKSPLHF. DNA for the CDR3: TGTGCCAGCAGTTTAACGGCGTACGGGGAGAAATCACCCCTCCACTTT.

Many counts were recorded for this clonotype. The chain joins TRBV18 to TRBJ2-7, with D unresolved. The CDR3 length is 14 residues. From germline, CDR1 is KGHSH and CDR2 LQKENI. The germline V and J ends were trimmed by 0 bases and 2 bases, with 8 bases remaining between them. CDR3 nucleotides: TGTGCCAGCTCACCACCGGCAGGTACCTACGAGCAGTACTTC. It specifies CASSPPAGTYEQYF.

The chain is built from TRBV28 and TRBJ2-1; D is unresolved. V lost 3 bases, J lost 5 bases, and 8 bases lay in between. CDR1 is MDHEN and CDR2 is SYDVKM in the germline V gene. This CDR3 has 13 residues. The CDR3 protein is CASSLIWDNEQFF. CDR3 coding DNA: TGTGCCAGCAGTTTGATTTGGGACAATGAGCAGTTCTTC.

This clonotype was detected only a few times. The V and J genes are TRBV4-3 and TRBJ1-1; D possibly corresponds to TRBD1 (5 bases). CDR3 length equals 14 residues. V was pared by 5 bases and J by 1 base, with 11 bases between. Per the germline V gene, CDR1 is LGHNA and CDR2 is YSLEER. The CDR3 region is CASSNYGGNTEAFF. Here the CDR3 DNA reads TGCGCCAGCAGCAATTATGGGGGGAACACTGAAGCTTTCTTT.

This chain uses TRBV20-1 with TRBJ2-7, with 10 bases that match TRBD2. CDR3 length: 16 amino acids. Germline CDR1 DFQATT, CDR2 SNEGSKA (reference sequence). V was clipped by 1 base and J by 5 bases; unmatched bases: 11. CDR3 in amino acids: CSARAGVLAGRNEQYF. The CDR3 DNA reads TGCAGTGCTAGAGCGGGGGTACTAGCGGGACGGAACGAGCAGTACTTC.

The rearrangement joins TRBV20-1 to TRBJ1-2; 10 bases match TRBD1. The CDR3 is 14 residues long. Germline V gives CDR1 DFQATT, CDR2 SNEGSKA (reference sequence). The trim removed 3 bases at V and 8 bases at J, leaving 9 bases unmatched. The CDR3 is CSARPGTGAAGYTF. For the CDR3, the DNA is TGCAGTGCTAGGCCGGGGACAGGGGCCGCCGGCTACACCTTC.

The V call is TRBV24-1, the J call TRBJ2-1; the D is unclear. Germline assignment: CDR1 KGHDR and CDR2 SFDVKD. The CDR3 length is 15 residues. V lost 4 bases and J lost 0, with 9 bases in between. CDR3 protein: CATSEGLCSYNEQFF. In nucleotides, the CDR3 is TGTGCCACCAGTGAGGGCTTGTGCTCCTACAATGAGCAGTTCTTC.

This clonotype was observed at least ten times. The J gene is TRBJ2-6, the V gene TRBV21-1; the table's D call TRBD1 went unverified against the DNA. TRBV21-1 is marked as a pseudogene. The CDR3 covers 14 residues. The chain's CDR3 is CASPTGSGANVLTF. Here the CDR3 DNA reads TGTGCCAGCCCCACAGGGTCTGGGGCCAACGTCCTGACTTTC.

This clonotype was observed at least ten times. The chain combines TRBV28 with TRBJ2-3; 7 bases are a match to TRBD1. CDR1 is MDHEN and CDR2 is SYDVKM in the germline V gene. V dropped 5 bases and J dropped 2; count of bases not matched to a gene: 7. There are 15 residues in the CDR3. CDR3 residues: CASSTGAADTDTQYF. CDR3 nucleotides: TGTGCCAGCAGTACAGGGGCCGCAGACACAGATACGCAGTATTTT.

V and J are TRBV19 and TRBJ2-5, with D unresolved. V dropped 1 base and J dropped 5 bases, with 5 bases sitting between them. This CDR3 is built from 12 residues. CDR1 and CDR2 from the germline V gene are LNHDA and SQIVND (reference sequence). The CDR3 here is CASSIASETQYF. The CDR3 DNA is TGTGCCAGTAGTATAGCATCGGAGACCCAGTACTTC. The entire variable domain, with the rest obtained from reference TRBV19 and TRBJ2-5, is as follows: DGGITQSPKYLFRKEGQNVTLSCEQNLNHDAMYWYRQDPGQGLRLIYYSQIVNDFQKGDIAEGYSVSREKKESFPLTVTSAQKNPTAFYLCASSIASETQYFGPGTRLLVL.

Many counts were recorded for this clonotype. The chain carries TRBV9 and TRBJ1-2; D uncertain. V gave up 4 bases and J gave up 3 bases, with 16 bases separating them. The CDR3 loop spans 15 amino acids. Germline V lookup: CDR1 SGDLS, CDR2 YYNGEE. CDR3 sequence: CASSPTSEAHYGYTF. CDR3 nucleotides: TGTGCCAGCAGCCCGACCTCTGAGGCTCACTATGGCTACACCTTC. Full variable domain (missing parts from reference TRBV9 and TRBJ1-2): DSGVTQTPKHLITATGQRVTLRCSPRSGDLSVYWYQQSLDQGLQFLIQYYNGEERAKGNILERFSAQQFPDLHSELNLSSLELGDSALYFCASSPTSEAHYGYTFGSGTRLTVV.

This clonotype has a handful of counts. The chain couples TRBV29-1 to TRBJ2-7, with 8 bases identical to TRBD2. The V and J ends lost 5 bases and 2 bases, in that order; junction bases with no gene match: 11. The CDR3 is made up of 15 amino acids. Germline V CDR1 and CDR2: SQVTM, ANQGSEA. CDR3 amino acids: CSVLKLRTSTYEQYF. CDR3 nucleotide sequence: TGCAGCGTTTTAAAACTTCGGACTAGCACCTACGAGCAGTACTTC.

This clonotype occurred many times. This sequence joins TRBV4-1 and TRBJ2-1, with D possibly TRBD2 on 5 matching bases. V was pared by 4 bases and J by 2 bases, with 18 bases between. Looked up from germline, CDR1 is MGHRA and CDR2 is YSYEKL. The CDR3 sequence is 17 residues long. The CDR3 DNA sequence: TGCGCCAGCAGCCGAGGAGGCCTAGCCATACCCTACAATGAGCAGTTCTTC. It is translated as CASSRGGLAIPYNEQFF.

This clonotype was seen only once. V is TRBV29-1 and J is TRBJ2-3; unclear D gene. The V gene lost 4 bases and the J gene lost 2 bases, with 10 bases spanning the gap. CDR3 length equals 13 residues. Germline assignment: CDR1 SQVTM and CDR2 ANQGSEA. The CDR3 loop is CSVVPKATDTQYF. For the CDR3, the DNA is TGCAGCGTTGTCCCCAAGGCCACAGATACGCAGTATTTT.

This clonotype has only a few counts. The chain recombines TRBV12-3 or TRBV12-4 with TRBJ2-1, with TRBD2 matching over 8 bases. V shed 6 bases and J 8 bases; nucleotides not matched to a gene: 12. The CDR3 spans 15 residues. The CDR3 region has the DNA TGTGCCAGCAGGATTGGACTAGCCCCAGGGGATGAGCAGTTCTTC. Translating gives CASRIGLAPGDEQFF.

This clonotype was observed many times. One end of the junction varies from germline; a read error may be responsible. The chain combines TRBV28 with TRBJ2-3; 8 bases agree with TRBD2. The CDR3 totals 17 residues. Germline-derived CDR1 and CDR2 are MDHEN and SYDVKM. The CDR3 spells CRTAQGGAGGPTDTQYF. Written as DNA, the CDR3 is TGCAGAACTGCGCAAGGGGGGGCGGGAGGACCCACAGATACGCAGTATTTT.

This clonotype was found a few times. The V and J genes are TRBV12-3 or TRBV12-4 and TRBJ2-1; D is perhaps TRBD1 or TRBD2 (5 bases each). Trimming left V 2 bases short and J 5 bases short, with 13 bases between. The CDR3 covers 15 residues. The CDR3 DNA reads TGTGCCAGCAGTTTATCAGGGTTCGGGGACAATGAGCAGTTCTTC. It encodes CASSLSGFGDNEQFF.

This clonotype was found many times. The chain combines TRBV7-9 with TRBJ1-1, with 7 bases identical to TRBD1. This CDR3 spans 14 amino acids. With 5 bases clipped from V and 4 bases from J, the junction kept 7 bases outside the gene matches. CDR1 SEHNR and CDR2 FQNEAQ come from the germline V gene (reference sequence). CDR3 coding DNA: TGTGCCAGCAGCCCACAGGGGCGGACCACTGAAGCTTTCTTT. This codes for CASSPQGRTTEAFF.

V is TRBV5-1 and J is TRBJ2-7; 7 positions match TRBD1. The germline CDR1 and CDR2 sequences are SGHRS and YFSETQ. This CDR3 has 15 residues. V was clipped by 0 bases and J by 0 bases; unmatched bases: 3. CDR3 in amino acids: CASSLEAGGSYEQYF. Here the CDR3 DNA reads TGCGCCAGCAGCTTGGAGGCAGGGGGCTCCTACGAGCAGTACTTC.

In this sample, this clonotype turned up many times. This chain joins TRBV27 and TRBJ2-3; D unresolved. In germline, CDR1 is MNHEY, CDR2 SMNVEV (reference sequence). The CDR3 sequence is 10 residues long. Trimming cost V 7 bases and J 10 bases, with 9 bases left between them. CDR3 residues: CASIRKAQYF. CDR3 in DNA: TGTGCCAGCATACGAAAGGCGCAGTATTTT.